This TCR beta chain comes out of a study of blood T cell repertoires in COVID-19. About the research overall: Samples taken during acute and convalescent COVID-19 were collected in the United States, Italy and Spain. PBMCs, B-cell-depleted T cells, or T cells provided the cDNA or gDNA that made up the material.

The V end lost 3 bases, the J end lost 2 bases, and 13 bases lay between the germline ends. This CDR3 contains 15 residues. Germline CDR1 and CDR2: MDHEN and SYDVKM. Seattle enrolled patients during active infection and tracked them longitudinally. Study processing details: Researchers report that nucleated cell counts were estimated from reference gene primer amplification. Clones were sequenced by immunoSEQ multiplex PCR, and TCRdb holds only the in-frame ones, with some missing. V and J calls and clone size follow that table, whereas D and trimming were derived from the DNA. Here the sample spans 250,000 to 300,000 clones, about 86% being singletons.

The rearrangement uses TRBV28 and TRBJ1-2; D not certain. Sequenced input: peripheral blood. The TCR comes from a woman younger than 45 with COVID-19, enrolled during active disease. CDR3 sequence: CASSLRVGGNYGYTF. DNA of the CDR3: TGTGCCAGCAGTTTGCGCGTCGGAGGCAACTATGGCTACACCTTC.